This T cell receptor (beta chain) derives from a study of T cells in tuberculosis. Whole-study context: PBMC were archived before or within 7 days of starting treatment.

Time point: new active TB diagnosis, blood taken before or within 7 days of starting treatment. Positive smear microscopy and/or M. tuberculosis culture confirmed active disease. As regards this clone: Antigen specificity is unknown.

V lost 2 bases to trimming and J lost 2 bases, with 6 bases between them. Per the germline V gene, CDR1 is KGHSH and CDR2 is LQKENI. This CDR3 contains 13 residues. Sequencing used immunoSEQ multiplex PCR; TCRdb keeps in-frame clones, though not all of them. Of fewer than 40,000 clones listed, approximately 90% are singletons. Study results and limitations: GMM-specific TCRs were nearer to active tuberculosis alpha repertoires, suggesting expansion.

The V call is TRBV18, the J call TRBJ1-1; D call uncertain. The sequence was collected from an adult with tuberculosis. The sample consisted of PBMCs, taken at tuberculosis diagnosis. CDR3 coding DNA: TGTGCCAGCTCACCAGGGCTTAACACTGAAGCTTTCTTT. Amino acids: CASSPGLNTEAFF.